This T cell receptor (beta chain) was documented in a study of shared clonotypes between healthy human individuals. The V end was cut by 1 base, the J end by 4 bases, with 11 bases between. Germline CDR1 reads MNHEY; CDR2 reads SMNVEV (reference sequence). This CDR3 spans 14 amino acids. CD8 cells classed as naive were CD45RO-negative and positively selected for CCR7, excluding terminally differentiated effector memory CD45RA+ cells. DNA at 200 ng, about 30,000 T cell genomes, went into sorted-subset replicate PCRs. Only in-frame clones appear in the TCRdb table, and some are missing; sequencing was by immunoSEQ multiplex PCR. Among some 2 million clones listed, around 96% were seen once.

The specimen was naive CD8+ T cells sorted from blood. J is TRBJ2-7 and V is TRBV27; perhaps TRBD2 as D (6 bases). The receptor was isolated from a man between 18 and 35 years old in good health. The CDR3 DNA reads TGTGCCAGCAGTTTATACGGGAGCGGGTACGAGCAGTACTTC. Translating it yields CASSLYGSGYEQYF.